This TCR beta chain is drawn from a study of T cells in Graves' hyperthyroidism and ophthalmopathy. This clonotype was seen many times. Its antigen is not identified. RNA transcripts were the template for amplifying TCR beta CDR3 regions. The study used the HTBI primer set for a first-round RT-PCR of the TCR CDR3. TCRdb re-called the multiplex PCR reads with MiXCR, one entry per CDR3 protein. The sample has approximately 500,000 distinct CDR3 sequences, around 45% seen once; the top ten hold around 7.7%. Study-level findings and limits: Most thyroid clonotypes with frequency above 0.001 were detected in blood.

The V gene's germline CDR1 is MNHNY and CDR2 SVGAGI (reference sequence). The CDR3 is 12 residues long. Between the trimmed V and J ends, which lost 7 bases and 7 bases, there was a span of 13 bases. Diagnosis of hyperthyroidism was new in patients aged 18 to 65, and its duration was under 2 months. This sequence joins TRBV6-6 and TRBJ1-2, with unresolved D. The sequenced sample was peripheral blood or thyroid tissue (not recorded which). The sequence came from a woman aged 18-29 years with Graves' hyperthyroidism. CDR3 in DNA: TGTGCCAGCACCGAGAAAGGGTCTGGCTACACCTTC. Residues: CASTEKGSGYTF.